Listed below are T cell receptor beta chains from one sample, sequenced in a study of shared clonotypes between healthy human individuals. Sequenced by immunoSEQ multiplex PCR; TCRdb stores in-frame clones only, minus some. The sample holds around 600,000 clones; 90% to 95% are singletons and the top ten take around 0.11%. The sequencing sample was made of naive CD8+ T cells sorted from blood. The origin of the receptors is a woman aged 30 to 39 in good health. The CDR3 runs from the conserved cysteine through the conserved F or W. Each record gives: V gene, J gene, D gene, clone size, CDR3 DNA, CDR3 protein. The D gene is left open where the match is weak. Size values are once, few and many counts, or a class for expanded clones, and some rows have none.

V gene: TRBV7-9
J gene: TRBJ1-4
D gene: TRBD1
clone size: NA
CDR3 DNA: TGTGCCAGCAGCTTAGCTCGGGACAGGATAAATGAAAAACTGTTTTTT
CDR3 protein: CASSLARDRINEKLFF

V gene: TRBV27
J gene: TRBJ2-3
D gene: NA
clone size: NA
CDR3 DNA: TGTGCCAGCAGTTTATGGGGGAGTCTGGTTCGCTCAGATACGCAGTATTTT
CDR3 protein: CASSLWGSLVRSDTQYF

V gene: TRBV27
J gene: TRBJ2-7
D gene: NA
clone size: NA
CDR3 DNA: TGTGCCAGCAGTTTTAGTTCTGCCTACGAGCAGTACTTC
CDR3 protein: CASSFSSAYEQYF

V gene: TRBV11-2
J gene: TRBJ2-7
D gene: NA
clone size: NA
CDR3 DNA: TGTGCCAGCAGCCTAGCGCTCGAGCAGTACTTC
CDR3 protein: CASSLALEQYF

V gene: TRBV27
J gene: TRBJ2-3
D gene: NA
clone size: NA
CDR3 DNA: TGTGCCAGCAGTCTCCTCGTCGGGTCGGCAGATACGCAGTATTTT
CDR3 protein: CASSLLVGSADTQYF

V gene: TRBV7-3
J gene: TRBJ2-3
D gene: TRBD2
clone size: NA
CDR3 DNA: TGTGCCAGCAGCTCTAGCGGAGGGAGCACAGATACGCAGTATTTT
CDR3 protein: CASSSSGGSTDTQYF

V gene: TRBV11-1
J gene: TRBJ2-1
D gene: NA
clone size: NA
CDR3 DNA: TGTGCCAGCAAGCGGTTAGGGGGCAATGAGCAGTTCTTC
CDR3 protein: CASKRLGGNEQFF

V gene: TRBV7-6
J gene: TRBJ1-1
D gene: NA
clone size: NA
CDR3 DNA: TGTGCCAGCAGCTCTCTCCCGACCGAGAACACTGAAGCTTTCTTT
CDR3 protein: CASSSLPTENTEAFF

V gene: TRBV2
J gene: TRBJ2-7
D gene: NA
clone size: NA
CDR3 DNA: TGTGCCAGCAGTGAAACGATGCACTGGGGCTCCTACGAGCAGTACTTC
CDR3 protein: CASSETMHWGSYEQYF

V gene: TRBV7-9
J gene: TRBJ2-7
D gene: NA
clone size: NA
CDR3 DNA: TGTGCCAGCAGCTTACCTGGCCTTACACGGGAGCAGTACTTC
CDR3 protein: CASSLPGLTREQYF

V gene: TRBV7-6
J gene: TRBJ1-4
D gene: NA
clone size: few
CDR3 DNA: TGTGCCAGCAGCTTAGACGAAAAACTGTTTTTT
CDR3 protein: CASSLDEKLFF

V gene: TRBV28
J gene: TRBJ2-3
D gene: NA
clone size: NA
CDR3 DNA: TGTGCCAGCAGCCTCGTTACAGGGATAGATACGCAGTATTTT
CDR3 protein: CASSLVTGIDTQYF

V gene: TRBV9
J gene: TRBJ2-1
D gene: TRBD2
clone size: NA
CDR3 DNA: TGTGCCAGCAGCGGGCGGACTAGCGGGTCTTACAATGAGCAGTTCTTC
CDR3 protein: CASSGRTSGSYNEQFF

V gene: TRBV19
J gene: TRBJ1-5
D gene: NA
clone size: NA
CDR3 DNA: TGTGCCAGTAGTACACCGGGCCTAGCGGAGCCCCAGCATTTT
CDR3 protein: CASSTPGLAEPQHF

V gene: TRBV30
J gene: TRBJ1-5
D gene: TRBD1
clone size: few
CDR3 DNA: TGTGCCTGGAGTCATGGACAGGGGGATCAGCCCCAGCATTTT
CDR3 protein: CAWSHGQGDQPQHF

V gene: TRBV27
J gene: TRBJ1-1
D gene: NA
clone size: NA
CDR3 DNA: TGTGCCAGCAAGACAGGAATGAACACTGAAGCTTTCTTT
CDR3 protein: CASKTGMNTEAFF

V gene: TRBV5-4
J gene: TRBJ2-7
D gene: NA
clone size: NA
CDR3 DNA: TGTGCCAGCAGCTTCGGGCAGGGAGGATACGAGCAGTACTTC
CDR3 protein: CASSFGQGGYEQYF

V gene: TRBV5-1
J gene: TRBJ2-7
D gene: NA
clone size: NA
CDR3 DNA: TGCGCCAGCAGCTTGGATGGCGACCTGGGCACCTACGAGCAGTACTTC
CDR3 protein: CASSLDGDLGTYEQYF

V gene: TRBV7-9
J gene: TRBJ2-2
D gene: TRBD1
clone size: NA
CDR3 DNA: TGTGCCAGCAGCTTAGGACAGGGGTACACCGGGGAGCTGTTTTTT
CDR3 protein: CASSLGQGYTGELFF